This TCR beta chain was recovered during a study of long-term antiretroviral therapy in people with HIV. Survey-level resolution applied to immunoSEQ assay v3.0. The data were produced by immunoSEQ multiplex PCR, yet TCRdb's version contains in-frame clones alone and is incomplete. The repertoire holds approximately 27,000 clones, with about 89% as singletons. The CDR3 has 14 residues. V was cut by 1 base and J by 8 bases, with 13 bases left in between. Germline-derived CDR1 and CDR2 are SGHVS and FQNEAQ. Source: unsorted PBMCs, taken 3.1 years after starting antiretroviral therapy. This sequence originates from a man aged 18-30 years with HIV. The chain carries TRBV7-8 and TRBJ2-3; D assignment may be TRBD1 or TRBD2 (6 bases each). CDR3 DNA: TGTGCCAGCAGCTTAGGTGGGGGGCCTGGTACGCAGTATTTT. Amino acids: CASSLGGGPGTQYF.